The present T cell receptor (beta chain) was sequenced within a study of T cell changes during pregnancy in multiple sclerosis (dated by TCRdb to about 2019). Background for the entire study: Changes in the T cell repertoire over the course of pregnancy were examined in this study in women with multiple sclerosis.

From its cysteine to its phenylalanine, the CDR3 spans 15 amino acids. The kept DNA is CDR3 alone, 45 bases in frame from the first base. Trimmed from V: 2 bases; trimmed from J: 0 bases; junction bases lacking a gene match: 2. CDR1 is given as MDHEN and CDR2 as SYDVKM, both from the germline V gene. For this clone: This clone's antigen is unknown. Base quality data are lacking; no much larger clone is found one base away.

To prepare the library, the immunoSEQ multiplex PCR assay was applied. The source is immuneACCESS, and TCRdb retained only in-frame sequences with V and J called. Part of the clones is not carried over; for the studies checked, unresolved V genes explain less than half of this, and the remainder is unexplained. The sample yields around 80,000 clones; 85% to 95% were counted once. The ten largest clones capture around 0.91% of the sample. This receptor was identified in a female donor in good health, enrolled as a control in a pregnancy study. This specimen consisted of peripheral blood, obtained in the second trimester of pregnancy. The V and J genes are TRBV28 and TRBJ1-2, with 8 bases matching TRBD1. CDR3 reads: CASSLGQGPNYGYTF. The sequence in DNA is TGTGCCAGCAGTTTAGGACAGGGCCCTAACTATGGCTACACCTTC.